Following are 7 T cell receptor beta chains from one sample sequenced in a study of regulatory T cells in long-lasting Graves disease. Time point in this sample: newly diagnosed GD, antithyroid drugs for less than 3 months. TCR sequences were obtained from RNA taken from PBMCs. Investigators prepared the TCR beta libraries by applying iRepertoire HTBI primers and Arm-PCR of CDR3 regions. TCRdb used MiXCR to reprocess the multiplex PCR reads, holding one entry per CDR3 protein. The table lists a few hundred thousand distinct CDR3 sequences, 20% to 25% of them singletons, with approximately 13% in the top ten. This sample comprised peripheral blood mononuclear cells (PBMCs), obtained at new diagnosis, from a patient treated with antithyroid drugs. All receptors derive from a female donor with Graves disease.

Regarding this clonotype: At one boundary the junction diverges from the germline segment, which might be a read error. The gene calls are TRBV6-2 or TRBV6-3 and TRBJ2-7; TRBD2 aligns across 10 bases. There are 15 residues in the CDR3. Germline loops: CDR1 MNHEY, CDR2 SVGEGT. The CDR3 sequence is CASSTGLADSYEQYF. DNA of the CDR3: TGTGCCAGCAGTACAGGACTAGCGGACTCCTATGAGCAGTACTTC.

This clonotype was recorded at least ten times. The CDR3 nucleotides are TGTGCCAGCAGCCCTGGGTTTAGCCTGGAGACCCAGTACTTC. As protein: CASSPGFSLETQYF. The chain couples TRBV11-2 to TRBJ2-5; D is uncertain. The CDR3 runs 14 residues. Germline CDR1 reads SGHAT; CDR2 reads FQNNGV. With 5 bases removed from V and 5 bases from J, the gap between germline ends came to 15 bases.

As regards this clonotype: Given a much more abundant clone one base away, this may be a read error. The V gene is TRBV18, the J gene TRBJ1-1; D uncertain. Germline assignment: CDR1 KGHSH and CDR2 LQKENI. The CDR3 spans 12 residues. CDR3 region: CACSPSSAEAFF. DNA of the CDR3: TGTGCCTGCTCACCGTCTAGTGCTGAAGCTTTCTTT.

V is TRBV5-4 and J is TRBJ1-6; no clear D. The CDR3 extends over 14 amino acids. The V end was cut by 1 base, the J end by 7 bases, with 9 bases between. Germline CDR1 SGHNT, CDR2 YYREEE (reference sequence). The CDR3 DNA follows: TGTGCCAGCAGCTTGAAGGCGGAAAATTCACCCCTCCACTTT. Residues: CASSLKAENSPLHF.

This clonotype has a handful of counts. The gene calls are TRBV9 and TRBJ2-7; TRBD2 is a possible D gene (6 bases). V dropped 3 bases and J dropped 2 bases, with 12 bases sitting between them. The CDR3 is 14 amino acids. Per germline, CDR1 SGDLS and CDR2 YYNGEE. The CDR3 DNA follows: TGTGCCAGCAGCGGAGGGACTGCCGCCTACGAGCAGTACTTC. This codes for CASSGGTAAYEQYF.

This clonotype was observed at least ten times. The rearrangement uses TRBV10-2 and TRBJ2-3, with TRBD1 matching over 7 bases. Germline values: CDR1 WSHSY, CDR2 SAAADI. V shed 2 bases and J 2 bases; nucleotides not matched to a gene: 1. CDR3 length equals 14 residues. The CDR3 nucleotides are TGCGCCAGCAGTGAGGGGACAGACACAGATACGCAGTATTTT. Translation gives CASSEGTDTDTQYF.

This clonotype was counted ten times or more. This sequence joins TRBV7-3 and TRBJ2-1; 13 nucleotides align to TRBD2. The CDR3 is made up of 15 amino acids. Per the germline V gene, CDR1 is SGHTA and CDR2 is FQGTGA. With 5 bases clipped from V and 7 bases from J, the junction kept 5 bases outside the gene matches. The CDR3 loop is CASSRGLAGMNEQFF. The CDR3 region has the DNA TGTGCCAGCAGCCGGGGACTAGCGGGAATGAATGAGCAGTTCTTC. The whole variable domain, filled in from reference TRBV7-3 and TRBJ2-1, reads GAGVSQTPSNKVTEKGKYVELRCDPISGHTALYWYRQSLGQGPEFLIYFQGTGAADDSGLPNDRFFAVRPEGSVSTLKIQRTERGDSAVYLCASSRGLAGMNEQFFGPGTRLTVL.